Following are 16 T cell receptor beta chains from one sample sequenced in a study of Tregs in tolerant kidney transplant recipients. This table comes from immunoSEQ multiplex PCR, and its TCRdb copy is limited to in-frame clones, with some not included. The sample features about 23,000 clones, with approximately 3.7% in its top ten. Mixed chimerism was transient after nonmyeloablative marrow transplants from related graft donors. The input for sequencing was CD4+ T cells from blood (PBMCs), taken 6 months after the transplant. These receptors all stem from a human patient who received a combined kidney and bone marrow transplant. Some of the T cells may derive from the graft donor.

As concerns this clone: With the read ending 3 residues before the CDR3 end, the germline J gene is used to fill in that end. The chain is built from TRBV20-1 and TRBJ2-1; D unclear. The CDR3 has 10 residues. CDR1 is DFQATT and CDR2 is SNEGSKA in the germline V gene (reference sequence). V gave up 5 bases and J gave up 3 bases, with 2 bases separating them. The CDR3 sequence is CSAYYNEQFF. The CDR3 DNA, read in part, is TGCAGTGCTTACTACAATGAG.

About this clone itself: Read coverage stops 3 residues before the CDR3 terminus; the germline J gene supplies the remainder. This chain links TRBV18 with TRBJ1-2, with 12 bases that match TRBD1. CDR3 length equals 15 residues. Germline V gives CDR1 KGHSH, CDR2 LQKENI. This CDR3 reads CASSPSRDRGREYTF. The DNA read from the CDR3 is TGTGCCAGCTCACCGTCCCGGGACAGGGGGCGGGAA.

As for this clone: The read ends 3 residues before the CDR3 terminus; that terminus is restored from the germline J gene. The gene calls are TRBV6-2 or TRBV6-3 and TRBJ2-3; the D gene is possibly TRBD2 (6 bases). Germline V gene sequence: CDR1 MNHEY, CDR2 SVGEGT. The CDR3 is 14 residues long. The CDR3 is CASSPSAERGSQYF. The sequenced CDR3 bases are TGTGCCAGCAGCCCCTCGGCGGAACGGGGGTCG.

Of note for this clone: The CDR3 goes on 3 residues after the read ends, and that part is filled in from the germline J gene. This chain uses TRBV7-8 with TRBJ1-5, with a possible D match to TRBD1 (5 bases). Per the germline V gene, CDR1 is SGHVS and CDR2 is FQNEAQ. V was cut by 5 bases and J by 4 bases, with 15 bases left in between. The length of the CDR3 is 15 residues. The CDR3 loop reads CASSPPPGRNQPQHF. The CDR3 bases that were read are TGTGCCAGCAGCCCCCCCCCAGGGAGGAATCAGCCC.

CDR3 DNA (partial): TGTGCCAGCAGTGAAGAGGCGGTTAGCCCCTACAATGAG. Its translation is CASSEEAVSPYNE. The whole CDR3 region reads CASSEEAVSPYNEQFF. The rearrangement links TRBV6-1 to TRBJ2-1; no clear D gene. Read data end 3 residues before the CDR3 end; the end is taken from the germline J gene. CDR1 is MNHNS and CDR2 is SASEGT in the germline V gene. This CDR3 is 16 amino acids long. V gave up 1 base and J gave up 2 bases, with 12 bases separating them.

For this clone: The read terminates 3 residues ahead of where the CDR3 ends, so the germline J gene completes it. This rearrangement joins TRBV30 to TRBJ2-1; TRBD1 is a possible D gene (5 bases). The CDR3 covers 17 residues. Germline lookup yields CDR1 GTSNPN and CDR2 SVGIG (reference sequence). V lost 2 bases to trimming and J lost 6 bases, with 23 bases between them. CDR3 sequence: CAWSLGVGARDVNEQFF. CDR3 bases read: TGTGCCTGGAGTTTAGGGGTAGGGGCTAGGGATGTCAATGAG.

Note on this clone: Coverage ceases 3 residues before the CDR3 finishes, and the germline J gene fills in the end. The J gene is TRBJ1-2, the V gene TRBV30, with D perhaps matching TRBD1 (6 bases). There are 14 residues in the CDR3. CDR1 is GTSNPN, CDR2 SVGIG, per germline (reference sequence). Trimming took 3 bases from V and 4 from J, leaving 15 bases between them. This chain's CDR3 is CAWRGASGLYGYTF. The sequenced part of the CDR3 DNA is TGTGCCTGGAGGGGGGCCTCCGGGCTCTATGGC.

Notes on this clone: The read ends 3 residues shy of where the CDR3 ends; the end is completed using the germline J gene. V and J are TRBV19 and TRBJ1-5; D is unresolved. The germline gives CDR1 LNHDA, CDR2 SQIVND (reference sequence). The CDR3 has 15 residues. V lost 1 base and J 0 bases, leaving 7 bases between the germline ends. CDR3 loop: CASSIVRGSNQPQHF. The sequenced part of the CDR3 DNA is TGTGCCAGTAGTATAGTGAGAGGTAGCAATCAGCCC.

On this clone: The read comes to an end 3 residues before the CDR3 does, leaving the germline J gene to fill in the end. The chain carries TRBV7-8 and TRBJ1-1, with 8 bases aligning to TRBD1. Per germline, CDR1 SGHVS and CDR2 FQNEAQ. This CDR3 comprises 14 residues. CDR3 in amino acids: CASSLLDRVVTAFF. Incomplete CDR3 DNA: TGTGCCAGCAGCCTCCTGGACAGGGTTGTCACA.

Regarding this clone: The CDR3 end is not reached by the read, which stops 3 residues before it; the germline J gene fills it in. The genes are TRBV5-1 and TRBJ2-6; 9 bases map to TRBD1. Per germline, CDR1 SGHRS and CDR2 YFSETQ. J gave up 0 bases and V 4 bases, and 2 bases lay outside the gene matches. The CDR3 spans 16 residues. CDR3 DNA (partial): TGCGCCAGCAGCGGGACAGGGAACTCTGGGGCCAACGTC. Translating it yields CASSGTGNSGANV. The full CDR3 is CASSGTGNSGANVLTF.

Incomplete CDR3 DNA: TGCAGTGCTAGTGGAGGGCCCCTCAACTATGGC. Translating it yields CSASGGPLNYG. The complete CDR3 reads CSASGGPLNYGYTF. This rearrangement joins TRBV20-1 to TRBJ1-2, with D hard to call. The DNA ends 3 residues before the CDR3 does, and the rest of the CDR3 is filled in from the germline J gene. Germline V gene sequence: CDR1 DFQATT, CDR2 SNEGSKA (reference sequence). The CDR3 spans 14 residues. The germline V and J ends were trimmed by 3 bases and 2 bases, with 13 bases remaining between them.

Note on this clone: With the read ending 3 residues before the CDR3 end, the germline J gene is used to fill in that end. The chain joins TRBV18 to TRBJ1-1; TRBD1 agrees at 7 bases. Germline assignment: CDR1 KGHSH and CDR2 LQKENI. The CDR3 sequence is 11 residues long. Trimming at V came to 9 bases and at J to 5 bases, leaving 3 bases not matched to a gene. CDR3 DNA (partial): TGTGCCAGTCAGGGGGATACTGAA. As protein: CASQGDTE. The full-length CDR3 reads as CASQGDTEAFF.

With respect to this clone: With the read ending 3 residues before the CDR3 end, the germline J gene is used to fill in that end. This chain joins TRBV18 and TRBJ2-5; 11 bases agree with TRBD2. Trimming at V came to 6 bases and at J to 2 bases, leaving 14 bases not matched to a gene. The germline V gene has CDR1 KGHSH and CDR2 LQKENI. CDR3 length: 18 amino acids. This chain's CDR3 is CASSQGLAGGPEQETQYF. The DNA read from the CDR3 is TGTGCCAGCTCCCAAGGTCTAGCGGGAGGCCCGGAACAAGAGACC.

Remarks on this clone: Coverage ceases 3 residues before the CDR3 finishes, and the germline J gene fills in the end. The chain is built from TRBV29-1 and TRBJ1-2; weak D call: TRBD1 (5 bases). The CDR3 contains 14 residues. Per germline, CDR1 SQVTM and CDR2 ANQGSEA. V shed 3 bases and J shed 4 bases, with 15 bases lying between them. CDR3 sequence reads: CSVDPGWGGYGYTF. The CDR3 DNA, read in part, is TGCAGCGTTGACCCGGGCTGGGGGGGCTATGGC.

Concerning this clone itself: The CDR3 extends 3 residues past the end of the read, so its final part is completed from the germline J gene. This chain uses TRBV19 with TRBJ2-1; 15 bases line up with TRBD2. Looked up from germline, CDR1 is LNHDA and CDR2 is SQIVND (reference sequence). The V segment lost 4 bases and the J segment 1 base; nucleotides outside the gene matches: 8. This CDR3 has 19 amino acids. The part of the CDR3 DNA that was read is TGTGCCAGTAGTAAAGAGGGACTAGCGGGAGGTTGGTCCTACAATGAG. This encodes CASSKEGLAGGWSYNE. The entire CDR3 is CASSKEGLAGGWSYNEQFF.

Notes on this clone: The read finishes 3 residues shy of the CDR3 end, and the germline J gene is used to complete it. V gene TRBV7-8 combines with J gene TRBJ2-2; the match to TRBD2 covers 10 bases. Trimming took 6 bases from V and 4 from J; bases not matched to a gene: 8. Germline V gene sequence: CDR1 SGHVS, CDR2 FQNEAQ. The CDR3 consists of 16 residues. The part of the CDR3 DNA that was read is TGTGCCAGCAGACCTAGCGGGAGACCGCTCACCGGGGAG. It yields the protein CASRPSGRPLTGE. Given in full, the CDR3 is CASRPSGRPLTGELFF.